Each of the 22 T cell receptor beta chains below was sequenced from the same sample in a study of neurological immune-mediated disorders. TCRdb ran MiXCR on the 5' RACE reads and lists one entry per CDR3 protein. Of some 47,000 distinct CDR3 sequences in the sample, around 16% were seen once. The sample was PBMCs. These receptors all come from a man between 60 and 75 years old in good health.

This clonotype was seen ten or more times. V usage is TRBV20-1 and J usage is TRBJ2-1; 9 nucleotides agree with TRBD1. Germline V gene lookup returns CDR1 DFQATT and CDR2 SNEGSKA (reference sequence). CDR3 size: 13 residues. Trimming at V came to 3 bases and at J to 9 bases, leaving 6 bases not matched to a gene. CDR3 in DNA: TGCAGTGCTAGTGGACAGGGGAACGGTGAGCAGTTCTTC. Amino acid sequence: CSASGQGNGEQFF.

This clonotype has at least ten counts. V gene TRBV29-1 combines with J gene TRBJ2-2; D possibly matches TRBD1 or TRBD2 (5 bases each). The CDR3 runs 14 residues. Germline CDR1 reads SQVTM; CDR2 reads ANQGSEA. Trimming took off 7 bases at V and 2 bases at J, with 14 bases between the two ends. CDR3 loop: CSALSGPNTGELFF. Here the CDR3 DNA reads TGCAGCGCACTATCGGGACCCAACACCGGGGAGCTGTTTTTT.

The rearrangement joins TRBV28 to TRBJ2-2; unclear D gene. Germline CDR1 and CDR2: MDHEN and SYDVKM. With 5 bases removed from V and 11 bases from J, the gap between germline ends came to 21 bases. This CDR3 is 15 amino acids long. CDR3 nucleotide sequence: TGTGCCAGCAGTCCCCTCGAGCGTGGCACCTGTGAGCTGTTTTTT. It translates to CASSPLERGTCELFF.

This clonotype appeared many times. CDR3 region: CSVGREAKAEAFF. In DNA form, the CDR3 reads TGCAGCGTTGGCAGAGAGGCCAAGGCTGAAGCTTTCTTT. The V call is TRBV29-1, the J call TRBJ1-1; no definite D call. V was clipped by 4 bases and J by 6 bases, with 15 bases between them. Germline-derived CDR1 and CDR2 are SQVTM and ANQGSEA. The CDR3 totals 13 residues.

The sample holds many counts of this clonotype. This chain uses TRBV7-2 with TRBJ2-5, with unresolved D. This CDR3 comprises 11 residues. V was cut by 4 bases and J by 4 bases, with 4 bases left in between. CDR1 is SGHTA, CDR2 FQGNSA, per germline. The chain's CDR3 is CASSSRETQYF. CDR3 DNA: TGTGCCAGCAGCTCAAGAGAGACCCAGTACTTC.

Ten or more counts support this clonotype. The CDR3: CSADLGGGGGGYNEQFF. The CDR3 DNA is TGCAGTGCGGATCTAGGGGGGGGCGGCGGGGGCTACAATGAGCAGTTCTTC. The J gene is TRBJ2-1, the V gene TRBV20-1, with D possibly matching TRBD2 (7 bases). Germline V CDR1 and CDR2: DFQATT, SNEGSKA (reference sequence). The CDR3 loop spans 17 amino acids. V lost 6 bases and J lost 3, with 24 bases in between.

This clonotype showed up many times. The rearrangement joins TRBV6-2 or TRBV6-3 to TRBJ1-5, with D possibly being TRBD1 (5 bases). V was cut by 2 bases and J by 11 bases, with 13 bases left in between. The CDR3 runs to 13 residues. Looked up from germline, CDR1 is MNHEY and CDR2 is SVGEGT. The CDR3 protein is CASSYEAGKAQHF. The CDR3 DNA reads TGTGCCAGCAGTTACGAAGCAGGGAAAGCCCAGCATTTT.

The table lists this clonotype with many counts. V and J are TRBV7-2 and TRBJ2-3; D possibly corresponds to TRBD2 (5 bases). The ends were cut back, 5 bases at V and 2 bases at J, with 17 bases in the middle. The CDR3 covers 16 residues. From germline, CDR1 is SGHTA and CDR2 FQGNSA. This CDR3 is CASSPSLGRVTDTQYF. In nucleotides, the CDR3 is TGTGCCAGCAGCCCTTCACTAGGGCGGGTCACAGATACGCAGTATTTT.

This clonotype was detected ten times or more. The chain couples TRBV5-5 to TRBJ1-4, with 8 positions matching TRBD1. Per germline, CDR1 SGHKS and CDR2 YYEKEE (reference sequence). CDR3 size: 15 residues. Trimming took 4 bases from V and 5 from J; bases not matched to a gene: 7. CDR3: CASSREQGGNEKLFF. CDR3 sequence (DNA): TGTGCCAGCAGCAGAGAACAGGGGGGGAATGAAAAACTGTTTTTT.

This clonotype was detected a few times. In nucleotides, the CDR3 is TGCAGCGCATGGGGCGGTCAGGGGGCCGACTACGAGCAGTACTTC. Translating it yields CSAWGGQGADYEQYF. The V and J genes are TRBV29-1 and TRBJ2-7; TRBD1 matches at 8 bases. V was clipped by 7 bases and J by 3 bases; unmatched bases: 14. The CDR3 consists of 15 residues. Germline CDR1 reads SQVTM; CDR2 reads ANQGSEA.

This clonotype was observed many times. CDR3 nucleotides: TGTGCCAGCAGTTCGGGGACTAGCGGGAGGGGGAGTGAGCAGTTCTTC. Protein product: CASSSGTSGRGSEQFF. This rearrangement joins TRBV12-3 or TRBV12-4 to TRBJ2-1; 16 nucleotides agree with TRBD2. The CDR3 spans 16 residues. The trim removed 4 bases at V and 9 bases at J, leaving 6 bases unmatched.

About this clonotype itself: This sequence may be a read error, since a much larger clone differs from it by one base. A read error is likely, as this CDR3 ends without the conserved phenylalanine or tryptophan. As DNA, the CDR3 is TGTGCCAGCAGTTTATCCCGGGACAGGGGCTACGAGCAGTACTTA. Protein: CASSLSRDRGYEQYL. The chain uses TRBV27 and TRBJ2-7; 10 bases are shared with TRBD1. The V gene's germline CDR1 is MNHEY and CDR2 SMNVEV (reference sequence). The CDR3 is 15 residues long. The junction had 2 bases not matched to a gene; V was cut back by 0 bases and J by 3 bases.

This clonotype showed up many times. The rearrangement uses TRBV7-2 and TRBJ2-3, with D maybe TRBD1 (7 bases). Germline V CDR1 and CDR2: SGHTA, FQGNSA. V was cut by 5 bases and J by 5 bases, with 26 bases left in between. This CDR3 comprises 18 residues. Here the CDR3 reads CASSAPRGVDRVQDTQYF. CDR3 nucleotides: TGTGCCAGCAGCGCCCCTAGGGGGGTCGACAGGGTTCAAGATACGCAGTATTTT. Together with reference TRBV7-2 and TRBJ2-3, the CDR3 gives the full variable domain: GAGVSQSPSNKVTEKGKDVELRCDPISGHTALYWYRQSLGQGLEFLIYFQGNSAPDKSGLPSDRFSAERTGGSVSTLTIQRTQQEDSAVYLCASSAPRGVDRVQDTQYFGPGTRLTVL.

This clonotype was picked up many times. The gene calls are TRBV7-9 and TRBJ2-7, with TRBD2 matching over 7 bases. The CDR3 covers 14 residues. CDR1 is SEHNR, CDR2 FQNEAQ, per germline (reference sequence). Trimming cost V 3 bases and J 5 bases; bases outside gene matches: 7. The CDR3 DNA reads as TGTGCCAGCAGCTTCCATGGGAGGGATAACGAGCAGTACTTC. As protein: CASSFHGRDNEQYF.

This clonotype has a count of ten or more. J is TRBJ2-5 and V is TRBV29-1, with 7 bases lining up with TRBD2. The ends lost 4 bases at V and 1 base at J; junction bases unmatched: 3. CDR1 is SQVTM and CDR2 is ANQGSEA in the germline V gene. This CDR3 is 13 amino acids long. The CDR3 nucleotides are TGCAGCGTTGGGGCTAGCGGCCAAGAGACCCAGTACTTC. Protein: CSVGASGQETQYF.

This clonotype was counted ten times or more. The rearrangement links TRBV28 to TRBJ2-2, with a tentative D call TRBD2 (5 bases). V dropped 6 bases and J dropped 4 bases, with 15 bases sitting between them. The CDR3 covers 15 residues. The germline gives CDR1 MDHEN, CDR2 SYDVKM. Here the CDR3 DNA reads TGTGCCAGCAGGGCTGGAGGCGAGAGCACCGGGGAGCTGTTTTTT. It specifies CASRAGGESTGELFF. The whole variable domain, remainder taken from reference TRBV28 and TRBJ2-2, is DVKVTQSSRYLVKRTGEKVFLECVQDMDHENMFWYRQDPGLGLRLIYFSYDVKMKEKGDIPEGYSVSREKKERFSLILESASTNQTSMYLCASRAGGESTGELFFGEGSRLTVL.

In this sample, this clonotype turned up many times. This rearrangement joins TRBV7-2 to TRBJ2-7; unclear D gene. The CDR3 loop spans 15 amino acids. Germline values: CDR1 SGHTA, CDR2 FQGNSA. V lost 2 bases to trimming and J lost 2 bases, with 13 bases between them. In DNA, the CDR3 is TGTGCCAGCAGCTTAAGTGGCCGGAACCCCTACGAGCAGTACTTC. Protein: CASSLSGRNPYEQYF.

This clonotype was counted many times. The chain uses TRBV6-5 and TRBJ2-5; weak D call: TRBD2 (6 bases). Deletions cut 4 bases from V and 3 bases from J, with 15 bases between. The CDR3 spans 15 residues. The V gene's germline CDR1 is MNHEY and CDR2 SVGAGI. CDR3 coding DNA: TGTGCCAGCAGTTCTCCGGGACTCCCTAAAGAGACCCAGTACTTC. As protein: CASSSPGLPKETQYF.

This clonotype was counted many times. The CDR3 protein is CAISDGSMAKNIQYF. CDR3 in DNA: TGTGCCATCAGTGATGGGAGTATGGCCAAAAACATTCAGTACTTC. The V and J genes are TRBV10-3 and TRBJ2-4; TRBD2 is a possible D gene (5 bases). Trimming shortened V by 3 bases and J by 1 base, and 10 bases separated the two germline ends. Germline-derived CDR1 and CDR2 are ENHRY and SYGVKD. The CDR3 loop spans 15 amino acids.

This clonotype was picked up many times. The CDR3 nucleotides read TGTGCCAGCAGCTTAGGCTATCAGGATTACTCCTACAATGAGCAGTTCTTC. Protein sequence: CASSLGYQDYSYNEQFF. The chain combines TRBV7-8 with TRBJ2-1; D unresolved. The CDR3 consists of 17 residues. Germline loops: CDR1 SGHVS, CDR2 FQNEAQ. V was shortened by 1 base and J by 0 bases, with 13 bases between the two germline ends.

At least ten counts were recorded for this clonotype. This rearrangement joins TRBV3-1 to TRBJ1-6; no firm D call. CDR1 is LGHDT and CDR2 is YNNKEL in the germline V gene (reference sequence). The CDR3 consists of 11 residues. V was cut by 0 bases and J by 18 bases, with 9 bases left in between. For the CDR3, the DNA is TGTGCCAGCAGCCAAGATTCTTTTCACCACTTT. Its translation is CASSQDSFHHF.

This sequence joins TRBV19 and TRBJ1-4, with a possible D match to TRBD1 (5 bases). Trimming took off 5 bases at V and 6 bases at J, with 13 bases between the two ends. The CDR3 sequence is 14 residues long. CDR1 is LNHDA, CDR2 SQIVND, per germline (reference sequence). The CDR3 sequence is CASSRTRGDEKLFF. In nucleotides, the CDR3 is TGTGCCAGTAGTCGAACAAGGGGAGATGAAAAACTGTTTTTT.